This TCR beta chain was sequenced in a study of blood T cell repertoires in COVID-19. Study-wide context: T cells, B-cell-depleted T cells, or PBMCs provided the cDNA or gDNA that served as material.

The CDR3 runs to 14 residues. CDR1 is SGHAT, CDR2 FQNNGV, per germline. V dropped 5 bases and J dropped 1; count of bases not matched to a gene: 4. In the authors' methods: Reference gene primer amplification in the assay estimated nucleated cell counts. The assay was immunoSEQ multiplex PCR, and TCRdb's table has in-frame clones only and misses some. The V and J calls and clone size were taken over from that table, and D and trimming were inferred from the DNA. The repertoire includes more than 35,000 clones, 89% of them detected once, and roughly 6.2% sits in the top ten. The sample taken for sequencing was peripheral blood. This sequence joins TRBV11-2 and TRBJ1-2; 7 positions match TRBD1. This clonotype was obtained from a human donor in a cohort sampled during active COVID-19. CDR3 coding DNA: TGTGCCAGCAGCAAGACAGGGAATAACTATGGCTACACCTTC. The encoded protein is CASSKTGNNYGYTF.